These 27 T cell receptor beta chains were all obtained from the same sample, sequenced in a study of blood T cell repertoires in COVID-19 (TCRdb year 2020). To prepare the library, the immunoSEQ multiplex PCR assay was applied. Not all clones reach the TCRdb copy of this immuneACCESS table, which keeps in-frame sequences only. Checked studies attribute under half of the gap to unresolved V genes and leave the rest unexplained. This sample has about 220,000 clones in its table, and 80% to 90% of those were observed once. 3% to 3.5% of the sample goes to the ten largest clones. Material for sequencing was PBMCs or T cells enriched from blood (not recorded which). The receptors derive from a woman aged 18-29 years in a cohort exposed to, infected with or recovered from COVID-19 (not recorded which).

V and J are TRBV7-9 and TRBJ1-4; 8 bases agree with TRBD1. There are 16 residues in the CDR3. The V gene's germline CDR1 is SEHNR and CDR2 FQNEAQ (reference sequence). The trim removed 4 bases at V and 5 bases at J, leaving 9 bases unmatched. The DNA of the CDR3 is TGTGCCAGCAGCTCCCCCGGCAGGGGGCCAAATGAAAAACTGTTTTTT. Translating gives CASSSPGRGPNEKLFF.

The chain combines TRBV6-1 with TRBJ1-2; 7 bases match TRBD1. Germline values: CDR1 MNHNS, CDR2 SASEGT. The CDR3 consists of 15 residues. Losses at the gene ends were 2 bases for V and 8 bases for J; bases not matched to a gene: 11. The CDR3 protein is CASSELTGTAGGYTF. CDR3 nucleotides: TGTGCCAGCAGTGAACTGACAGGGACCGCTGGGGGCTACACCTTC.

The chain uses TRBV27 and TRBJ2-3; D is unresolved. Germline CDR1 reads MNHEY; CDR2 reads SMNVEV (reference sequence). Trimming removed 3 bases from V and 2 bases from J, with 6 bases in between. The CDR3 totals 13 residues. The CDR3 here is CASSLKATDTQYF. The CDR3 nucleotides are TGTGCCAGCAGTTTGAAAGCCACAGATACGCAGTATTTT.

This chain connects TRBV7-6 to TRBJ2-3, with TRBD2 matching 8 bases. Trimming at V came to 5 bases and at J to 3 bases, leaving 10 bases not matched to a gene. Looked up from germline, CDR1 is SGHVS and CDR2 is FNYEAQ. The CDR3 sequence is 16 residues long. The CDR3 nucleotides read TGTGCCAGCAGCCCTCGGGGGGGTATGCGGACAGATACGCAGTATTTT. This sequence encodes CASSPRGGMRTDTQYF.

The V and J genes are TRBV27 and TRBJ2-1, with 9 nucleotides matching TRBD2. The CDR3 has 13 amino acids. J was trimmed by 9 bases and V by 7 bases; bases with no gene match: 7. CDR1 and CDR2 (germline): MNHEY, SMNVEV (reference sequence). CDR3 DNA: TGTGCCAGCACGGCGGGAGGGCCAGGTGAGCAGTTCTTC. It specifies CASTAGGPGEQFF.

This rearrangement joins TRBV30 to TRBJ1-1; a weak D match, TRBD1 (5 bases). V gave up 4 bases and J gave up 1 base, with 10 bases separating them. This CDR3 has 13 amino acids. Germline V gene data show CDR1 as GTSNPN and CDR2 as SVGIG (reference sequence). DNA of the CDR3: TGTGCCTGGACAGGGCCACCGAACACTGAAGCTTTCTTT. Amino acids: CAWTGPPNTEAFF.

The rearrangement joins TRBV2 to TRBJ1-2; 8 bases line up with TRBD1. Germline CDR1 reads SNHLY; CDR2 reads FYNNEI. V shed 5 bases and J 7 bases; nucleotides not matched to a gene: 12. This CDR3 has 15 residues. The CDR3 DNA follows: TGTGCCAGCAGTCTTGGACAGGGCGGCGCGGGTGGCTACACCTTC. Protein sequence: CASSLGQGGAGGYTF.

The J gene is TRBJ2-7, the V gene TRBV6-1, with D possibly matching TRBD1 (6 bases). The CDR3 length is 15 residues. Trimming took off 3 bases at V and 0 bases at J, with 12 bases between the two ends. CDR1 MNHNS and CDR2 SASEGT come from the germline V gene. CDR3 loop: CASSEAGVSSYEQYF. The CDR3 DNA sequence: TGTGCCAGCAGTGAGGCAGGGGTCAGCTCCTACGAGCAGTACTTC.

This chain links TRBV18 with TRBJ2-5; 8 bases agree with TRBD2. Trimming took 3 bases from V and 2 from J; bases not matched to a gene: 5. The CDR3 covers 15 residues. The V gene's germline CDR1 is KGHSH and CDR2 LQKENI. CDR3 sequence (DNA): TGTGCCAGCTCACCGGCACTAGCGGCACAAGAGACCCAGTACTTC. Protein product: CASSPALAAQETQYF.

J is TRBJ2-3 and V is TRBV3-1 (or the pseudogene TRBV3-2); 12 bases map to TRBD2. Germline lookup yields CDR1 LGHDT and CDR2 YNNKEL (reference sequence). The CDR3 is 16 residues long. V trimming: 4 bases; J trimming: 4 bases; junction bases outside the gene matches: 6. The CDR3 nucleotides are TGTGCCAGCAGCCTAAGACTAGCGGGAGATTCAGATACGCAGTATTTT. Residues: CASSLRLAGDSDTQYF.

The V gene is TRBV19, the J gene TRBJ1-5; D call uncertain. Trimming cost V 6 bases and J 5 bases, with 17 bases left between them. This CDR3 contains 15 residues. CDR1 and CDR2 (germline): LNHDA, SQIVND (reference sequence). The CDR3 spells CASSHRWEFDQPQHF. The CDR3 coding sequence is TGTGCCAGTAGCCACCGATGGGAGTTCGATCAGCCCCAGCATTTT. Supplemented by reference TRBV19 and TRBJ1-5, the full variable domain reads DGGITQSPKYLFRKEGQNVTLSCEQNLNHDAMYWYRQDPGQGLRLIYYSQIVNDFQKGDIAEGYSVSREKKESFPLTVTSAQKNPTAFYLCASSHRWEFDQPQHFGDGTRLSIL.

This sequence joins TRBV5-1 and TRBJ1-4; no reliable D call. The CDR3 loop spans 14 amino acids. V shed 0 bases and J shed 2 bases, with 5 bases lying between them. Looked up from germline, CDR1 is SGHRS and CDR2 is YFSETQ. CDR3 sequence (DNA): TGCGCCAGCAGCTTGGGAGGCACTAATGAAAAACTGTTTTTT. Its translation: CASSLGGTNEKLFF.

V and J are TRBV3-1 (or the pseudogene TRBV3-2) and TRBJ1-1, with a weak D call TRBD1 (5 bases). V was trimmed by 0 bases and J by 1 base, leaving 12 bases between them. Germline V gene lookup returns CDR1 LGHDT and CDR2 YNNKEL (reference sequence). The CDR3 spans 16 residues. In nucleotides, the CDR3 is TGTGCCAGCAGCCAAGATTTAGGGGAGGGGAACACTGAAGCTTTCTTT. Its protein is CASSQDLGEGNTEAFF.

This sequence joins TRBV2 and TRBJ2-1, with 13 bases fitting TRBD2. CDR3 length: 15 residues. CDR1 and CDR2 from the germline V gene are SNHLY and FYNNEI. V shed 6 bases, J shed 6 bases, and the junction held 5 bases outside the gene matches. The CDR3 loop is CASSARTSGGNEQFF. The CDR3 DNA is TGTGCCAGCAGCGCAAGGACTAGCGGGGGCAATGAGCAGTTCTTC. The entire variable domain, with the rest obtained from reference TRBV2 and TRBJ2-1, is as follows: EPEVTQTPSHQVTQMGQEVILRCVPISNHLYFYWYRQILGQKVEFLVSFYNNEISEKSEIFDDQFSVERPDGSNFTLKIRSTKLEDSAMYFCASSARTSGGNEQFFGPGTRLTVL.

The chain couples TRBV2 to TRBJ1-3, with unresolved D. The germline V gene has CDR1 SNHLY and CDR2 FYNNEI. The CDR3 contains 13 residues. The V and J ends lost 3 bases and 0 bases respectively, with 3 bases between them. CDR3 sequence: CASSDNSGNTIYF. Here the CDR3 DNA reads TGTGCCAGCAGTGACAACTCTGGAAACACCATATATTTT.

The chain couples TRBV6-2 or TRBV6-3 to TRBJ1-6; 8 positions match TRBD1. J lost 11 bases, V lost 2 bases, and 5 bases had no gene match. In germline, CDR1 is MNHEY, CDR2 SVGEGT. The length of the CDR3 is 14 residues. The CDR3 here is CASSYSGQGPPLHF. The CDR3 nucleotides read TGTGCCAGCAGTTACAGCGGACAGGGCCCACCCCTCCACTTT.

V is TRBV2 and J is TRBJ2-5, with no clear D. Germline-derived CDR1 and CDR2 are SNHLY and FYNNEI. V was shortened by 4 bases and J by 3 bases, with 3 bases between the two germline ends. The CDR3 has 11 residues. The CDR3 loop reads CASSAEETQYF. CDR3 DNA: TGTGCCAGCAGTGCGGAAGAGACCCAGTACTTC.

V is TRBV15 and J is TRBJ1-2, with D possibly matching TRBD1 (6 bases). Trimming shortened V by 7 bases and J by 6 bases, and 21 bases separated the two germline ends. The CDR3 is made up of 15 amino acids. Looked up from germline, CDR1 is LNHNV and CDR2 is YYDKDF (reference sequence). CDR3 loop: CATIKWGGGVHGYTF. The CDR3 DNA follows: TGTGCCACCATCAAGTGGGGTGGGGGCGTGCATGGCTACACCTTC.

J is TRBJ1-2 and V is TRBV6-1, with 9 bases lining up with TRBD1. With 3 bases clipped from V and 4 bases from J, the junction kept 0 bases outside the gene matches. The CDR3 runs to 13 residues. The V gene's germline CDR1 is MNHNS and CDR2 SASEGT. In DNA form, the CDR3 reads TGTGCCAGCAGTGAGGACAGGGGCTATGGCTACACCTTC. The encoded protein is CASSEDRGYGYTF.

Only one count was recorded for this clone. The chain is built from TRBV9 and TRBJ2-1, with TRBD2 identical over 8 bases. Trimming removed 0 bases from V and 4 bases from J; junction bases left unmatched: 6. There are 16 residues in the CDR3. Germline CDR1 reads SGDLS; CDR2 reads YYNGEE. The CDR3 bases are TGTGCCAGCAGCGTAGGTATGGGACTAGGATACAATGAGCAGTTCTTC. It encodes CASSVGMGLGYNEQFF.

The chain employs TRBV2 and TRBJ1-2; 10 bases are shared with TRBD1. Germline V lookup: CDR1 SNHLY, CDR2 FYNNEI. J lost 8 bases, V lost 6 bases, and 6 bases had no gene match. This CDR3 is 13 amino acids long. The CDR3 region has the DNA TGTGCCAGCAGAGGGACAGGGGTTTGGGGCTACACCTTC. Protein sequence: CASRGTGVWGYTF.

The chain uses TRBV19 and TRBJ2-5; TRBD1 matches at 8 bases. The V segment lost 7 bases and the J segment 2 bases; nucleotides outside the gene matches: 3. There are 13 residues in the CDR3. Germline CDR1 and CDR2: LNHDA and SQIVND (reference sequence). CDR3: CASIGTGQETQYF. The DNA for the CDR3 is TGTGCCAGTATCGGGACAGGACAAGAGACCCAGTACTTC.

The rearrangement links TRBV7-8 to TRBJ2-3, with 14 nucleotides matching TRBD2. In germline, CDR1 is SGHVS, CDR2 FQNEAQ. This CDR3 has 18 residues. Germline trimming cut 5 bases from V and 4 bases from J; bases unmatched to any gene: 11. CDR3 residues: CASSVTGTSGRSPDTQYF. The DNA of the CDR3 is TGTGCCAGCAGCGTTACCGGGACTAGCGGGAGATCACCAGATACGCAGTATTTT.

The chain employs TRBV10-3 and TRBJ2-7; TRBD2 agrees at 9 bases. Germline loops: CDR1 ENHRY, CDR2 SYGVKD. The CDR3 length is 16 residues. V was clipped by 0 bases and J by 6 bases; unmatched bases: 9. CDR3 nucleotide sequence: TGTGCCATCAGTGAGTCCCTAGCGGGGCCCCAAGGCGAGCAGTACTTC. Its protein is CAISESLAGPQGEQYF.

The sample holds one count of this clone. The rearrangement joins TRBV5-6 to TRBJ1-5; 11 nucleotides align to TRBD1. The CDR3 runs to 16 residues. Germline assignment: CDR1 SGHDT and CDR2 YYEEEE. The J segment lost 3 bases and the V segment lost 4 bases, leaving 6 bases of the junction unmatched. The CDR3 loop reads CASSHGQGAPNQPQHF. CDR3 sequence (DNA): TGTGCCAGCAGCCATGGACAGGGGGCGCCCAATCAGCCCCAGCATTTT.

Here the CDR3 DNA reads TGTGCCACCACGACCGGGATCGGATTATACGAGCAGTACTTC. Protein: CATTTGIGLYEQYF. The chain carries TRBV15 and TRBJ2-7, with D possibly matching TRBD2 (5 bases). CDR3 size: 14 residues. V lost 7 bases and J 4 bases, leaving 17 bases between the germline ends. CDR1 is LNHNV, CDR2 YYDKDF, per germline (reference sequence).

The chain joins TRBV5-1 to TRBJ1-2; 7 bases fit TRBD1. The V gene end was trimmed by 5 bases and the J gene end by 4 bases; junction bases not matched to a gene: 8. The CDR3 totals 14 residues. The germline gives CDR1 SGHRS, CDR2 YFSETQ. Here the CDR3 reads CASSSGQDLYGYTF. CDR3 DNA: TGCGCCAGCAGTTCTGGACAGGATCTCTATGGCTACACCTTC.